Presented here are 9 T cell receptor beta chains from one specimen sequenced in a study of T cells after yellow fever vaccination. TCRdb analysed the 5' RACE reads with MiXCR anew, one entry per CDR3 protein. The data show hundreds of thousands of distinct CDR3 sequences, with approximately 15% seen just once and around an eighth held by the top ten. The sample was PBMCs, taken on the day of the yellow fever booster vaccination. Source of these receptors: a man aged 30 to 45 who received the YFV17D yellow fever vaccine.

The chain has TRBV28 and TRBJ2-7; 9 bases map to TRBD1. V was pared by 11 bases and J by 4 bases, with 12 bases of the junction left unmatched. The CDR3 is 14 amino acids. CDR1 is MDHEN and CDR2 is SYDVKM in the germline V gene. This CDR3 reads CAVHLPGQGYEQYF. Here the CDR3 DNA reads TGTGCCGTTCATCTTCCGGGACAGGGTTACGAGCAGTACTTC. Based on the CDR3 plus reference TRBV28 and TRBJ2-7, the full variable domain is DVKVTQSSRYLVKRTGEKVFLECVQDMDHENMFWYRQDPGLGLRLIYFSYDVKMKEKGDIPEGYSVSREKKERFSLILESASTNQTSMYLCAVHLPGQGYEQYFGPGTRLTVT.

The genes are TRBV6-2 or TRBV6-3 and TRBJ2-3; D unresolved. The germline V gene encodes CDR1 MNHEY and CDR2 SVGEGT. With 2 bases removed from V and 5 bases from J, the gap between germline ends came to 11 bases. The CDR3 sequence is 14 residues long. The CDR3 reads CASSYLTVEDTQYF. The CDR3 DNA reads TGTGCCAGCAGTTACCTCACAGTAGAAGATACGCAGTATTTT.

The chain links TRBV5-5 to TRBJ2-1, with 8 bases aligning to TRBD2. V was pared by 4 bases and J by 6 bases, with 12 bases of the junction left unmatched. Germline V gene lookup returns CDR1 SGHKS and CDR2 YYEKEE (reference sequence). This CDR3 has 16 residues. CDR3 nucleotide sequence: TGTGCCAGCAGCATACCTAGCGGGCCACAAGTCAATGAGCAGTTCTTC. Protein: CASSIPSGPQVNEQFF.

V usage is TRBV15 and J usage is TRBJ1-2, with 7 bases identical to TRBD1. The CDR3 loop spans 14 amino acids. Looked up from germline, CDR1 is LNHNV and CDR2 is YYDKDF (reference sequence). With V trimmed by 1 base and J by 5 bases, 4 bases remained unmatched. The CDR3 sequence is CATSRGDRGYGYTF. The DNA for the CDR3 is TGTGCCACCAGCAGAGGGGACAGAGGTTATGGCTACACCTTC.

J is TRBJ2-5 and V is TRBV9; D might be TRBD1 (6 bases). The germline V and J ends were trimmed by 4 bases and 1 base, with 17 bases remaining between them. The CDR3 is 16 amino acids. CDR1 is SGDLS and CDR2 is YYNGEE in the germline V gene. The CDR3 DNA sequence: TGTGCCAGCAGCACCTCCATCGACAGGACCCAAGAGACCCAGTACTTC. It specifies CASSTSIDRTQETQYF. Looking up the rest from reference TRBV9 and TRBJ2-5 gives the full variable domain: DSGVTQTPKHLITATGQRVTLRCSPRSGDLSVYWYQQSLDQGLQFLIQYYNGEERAKGNILERFSAQQFPDLHSELNLSSLELGDSALYFCASSTSIDRTQETQYFGPGTRLLVL.

The chain couples TRBV15 to TRBJ2-5; D ambiguous. The germline V and J ends were trimmed by 2 bases and 5 bases, with 9 bases remaining between them. Germline values: CDR1 LNHNV, CDR2 YYDKDF (reference sequence). The CDR3 covers 13 residues. DNA for the CDR3: TGTGCCACCAGCAGATCGGGCAGGGAGACCCAGTACTTC. It specifies CATSRSGRETQYF.

This clonotype was seen at least ten times. This chain links TRBV9 with TRBJ2-7, with 7 nucleotides matching TRBD2. This CDR3 comprises 15 residues. Unmatched junction bases numbered 5, after V lost 0 bases and J lost 2 bases. Germline CDR1 and CDR2: SGDLS and YYNGEE. The CDR3 DNA follows: TGTGCCAGCAGCGTAGGACTAGCAGAGACCTACGAGCAGTACTTC. It is translated as CASSVGLAETYEQYF.

This clonotype was recorded many times. The V and J genes are TRBV5-5 and TRBJ2-6, with D possibly TRBD1 on 6 matching bases. CDR1 and CDR2 (germline): SGHKS, YYEKEE (reference sequence). V gave up 2 bases and J gave up 1 base, with 10 bases separating them. The CDR3 extends over 16 amino acids. The CDR3 spells CASSFNTGSGANVLTF. CDR3 nucleotides: TGTGCCAGCAGCTTTAATACAGGGTCTGGGGCCAACGTCCTGACTTTC.

This clonotype has just a few counts. This chain uses TRBV7-2 with TRBJ2-1; 8 nucleotides align to TRBD2. This CDR3 comprises 15 residues. Trimming at V came to 1 base and at J to 8 bases, leaving 7 bases not matched to a gene. Germline assignment: CDR1 SGHTA and CDR2 FQGNSA. In nucleotides, the CDR3 is TGTGCCAGCAGCTTAGATCGCGGGAGGTGGTATGAGCAGTTCTTC. This gives the protein CASSLDRGRWYEQFF. The full variable domain, in which reference TRBV7-2 and TRBJ2-1 provide the parts outside the CDR3, is GAGVSQSPSNKVTEKGKDVELRCDPISGHTALYWYRQSLGQGLEFLIYFQGNSAPDKSGLPSDRFSAERTGGSVSTLTIQRTQQEDSAVYLCASSLDRGRWYEQFFGPGTRLTVL.